This is a list of T cell receptor beta chains from one sample in a study of T cells in Graves' hyperthyroidism and ophthalmopathy. One entry per CDR3 protein, called by TCRdb with MiXCR from the multiplex PCR reads. Of about 560,000 distinct CDR3 sequences listed, 16% are singletons. The sequencing sample was made of blood. The receptors stem from a woman aged 18 to 35 with Graves' hyperthyroidism. CDR3s include the opening cysteine and the closing phenylalanine or tryptophan. The D gene is left open where the match is weak. Clone size, where shown, is once, few, many, or a class for clones that have expanded.

d_call: TRBD2; j_call: TRBJ2-7; clone_size: many; v_call: TRBV12-3/TRBV12-4; cdr3_aa: CASSFGLAVKIYEQYF; cdr3_nt: TGTGCCAGCAGTTTCGGGCTAGCGGTTAAGATCTACGAGCAGTACTTC
d_call: -; j_call: TRBJ2-5; clone_size: many; v_call: TRBV12-3/TRBV12-4; cdr3_aa: CASSPQRAGETQYF; cdr3_nt: TGTGCCAGCAGTCCTCAGAGGGCGGGAGAGACCCAGTACTTC
d_call: -; j_call: TRBJ1-1; clone_size: many; v_call: TRBV11-2; cdr3_aa: CASSVGMGTEAFF; cdr3_nt: TGTGCCAGCAGTGTGGGGATGGGGACTGAAGCTTTCTTT
d_call: TRBD1; j_call: TRBJ1-1; clone_size: many; v_call: TRBV5-1; cdr3_aa: CASSFYRGDGTEAFF; cdr3_nt: TGCGCCAGCAGCTTTTACAGGGGCGACGGCACTGAAGCTTTCTTT
d_call: TRBD2; j_call: TRBJ2-1; clone_size: -; v_call: TRBV10-3; cdr3_aa: CAISNGLAGNEQFF; cdr3_nt: TGTGCCATCAGTAACGGACTAGCGGGCAATGAGCAGTTCTTC
d_call: -; j_call: TRBJ1-2; clone_size: few; v_call: TRBV19; cdr3_aa: CASSIRGSYGYTF; cdr3_nt: TGTGCCAGTAGTATAAGAGGCAGCTATGGCTACACCTTC
d_call: TRBD2; j_call: TRBJ2-7; clone_size: many; v_call: TRBV20-1; cdr3_aa: CSARLLAGGEQYF; cdr3_nt: TGCAGTGCTAGACTACTAGCGGGTGGCGAGCAGTACTTC
d_call: -; j_call: TRBJ1-1; clone_size: -; v_call: TRBV5-1; cdr3_aa: CASSFGGWNTEAFF; cdr3_nt: TGCGCCAGCAGCTTCGGAGGGTGGAACACTGAAGCTTTCTTT
d_call: -; j_call: TRBJ2-3; clone_size: many; v_call: TRBV6-1; cdr3_aa: CASSEAFSTDTQYF; cdr3_nt: TGTGCCAGCAGTGAAGCGTTCTCGACAGATACGCAGTATTTT
d_call: -; j_call: TRBJ2-1; clone_size: few; v_call: TRBV5-6; cdr3_aa: CASSFTRSYNEQFF; cdr3_nt: TGTGCCAGCAGCTTCACCAGGTCCTACAATGAGCAGTTCTTC
d_call: TRBD2; j_call: TRBJ2-3; clone_size: few; v_call: TRBV14; cdr3_aa: CASSQDPVAGANPTDTQYF; cdr3_nt: TGTGCCAGCAGCCAAGATCCCGTAGCGGGGGCCAACCCCACAGATACGCAGTATTTT
d_call: TRBD1; j_call: TRBJ2-5; clone_size: few; v_call: TRBV6-1; cdr3_aa: CASNLGQAETQYF; cdr3_nt: TGTGCCAGCAACCTTGGACAGGCAGAGACCCAGTACTTC